This T cell receptor (beta chain) stems from a study of cytomegalovirus exposure and HLA in healthy donors. The donors belonged to the roughly 130-subject validation cohort, separate from the approximately 700-subject first cohort. Clones were read by immunoSEQ multiplex PCR, and TCRdb kept only the in-frame ones, dropping some. This table has 150,000 to 200,000 clones, approximately 80% appearing once. Trimming stripped 5 bases from V and 3 bases from J, with 14 bases between. The CDR3 covers 14 residues. CDR1 is SGHRS and CDR2 is YFSETQ in the germline V gene. This clonotype was obtained from a woman in her twenties or thirties in good health and CMV-seropositive. The sequenced material came from PBMCs. V usage is TRBV5-1 and J usage is TRBJ2-5; TRBD2 might be the D (5 bases). Written as DNA, the CDR3 is TGCGCCAGCAGAGATACCGCCGGGGAAGAGACCCAGTACTTC. This sequence encodes CASRDTAGEETQYF. Filled out from reference TRBV5-1 and TRBJ2-5, the complete variable domain reads KAGVTQTPRYLIKTRGQQVTLSCSPISGHRSVSWYQQTPGQGLQFLFEYFSETQRNKGNFPGRFSGRQFSNSRSEMNVSTLELGDSALYLCASRDTAGEETQYFGPGTRLLVL.